This TCR beta chain derives from a study of CD8+ T cells in alopecia areata. Sorting from PBMCs produced CD4+ and CD8+ T cells. Extracted from the samples, RNA was reverse transcribed into cDNA to serve as the sequencing template. This table comes from immunoSEQ multiplex PCR, and its TCRdb copy is limited to in-frame clones, with some not included. This sample has about 110,000 clones, with 55% to 75% found just once. Germline CDR1 is MNHNS and CDR2 is SASEGT. The CDR3 is 15 residues long. V lost 2 bases and J lost 5; bases outside the gene matches: 9. The chain employs TRBV6-1 and TRBJ2-7, with 7 bases lining up with TRBD1. The sequence derives from a human donor in good health. Specimen: CD8+ T cells sorted from blood. CDR3 sequence reads: CASSETEGAPHEQYF. In DNA, the CDR3 is TGTGCCAGCAGTGAAACCGAGGGGGCTCCCCACGAGCAGTACTTC.